This T cell receptor (beta chain) was recovered during a study of yellow fever vaccine responses in identical twins. General study results and limits: Twins showed a vaccine T cell response that reportedly seemed partly convergent, partly personalized.

Regarding this clonotype: The antigen remains undetermined.

The CDR3 has 14 residues. The germline V gene has CDR1 SGHRS and CDR2 YFSETQ. After removal of 4 bases from V and 3 bases from J, the junction contained 3 bases not matched to a gene. TCRdb processed the RT-PCR reads anew with MiXCR; each CDR3 protein has one entry. The table lists approximately 3,000 distinct CDR3 sequences, roughly 87% of them singletons. This clonotype originated in a young woman who received the yellow fever vaccine. The chain combines TRBV5-1 with TRBJ2-7, with TRBD2 matching 11 bases. Sample: T cells from blood (PBMCs), unsorted or a sorted subset (not recorded which), taken before or after yellow fever vaccination (not recorded which). The CDR3 region has the DNA TGCGCCAGCAGCGAAACTAGCGGGAGCTACGAGCAGTACTTC. This encodes CASSETSGSYEQYF.